This passage covers 31 T cell receptor beta chains from one sample sequenced in a study of blood T cell repertoires in COVID-19. This table comes from immunoSEQ multiplex PCR, and its TCRdb copy is limited to in-frame clones, with some not included. Of 130,000 or so clones listed, about 74% are singletons. Material: peripheral blood. These receptors all come from a man aged 50 or older with acute or convalescent COVID-19.

This clone was seen just once. V and J are TRBV24-1 and TRBJ2-2; D is perhaps TRBD1 (6 bases). The CDR3 contains 16 residues. Trimming left V 3 bases short and J 1 base short, with 11 bases between. Germline V gives CDR1 KGHDR, CDR2 SFDVKD. In DNA, the CDR3 is TGTGCCACCAGTGATCCAATCAGGGGGAACACCGGGGAGCTGTTTTTT. Its protein is CATSDPIRGNTGELFF.

The rearrangement uses TRBV29-1 and TRBJ1-1; TRBD1 might be the D (6 bases). Trimming removed 5 bases at V and 0 bases at J, with 10 bases between. The CDR3 contains 13 residues. In germline, CDR1 is SQVTM, CDR2 ANQGSEA. CDR3 sequence reads: CSVRTEMNTEAFF. The CDR3 nucleotides read TGCAGCGTTCGGACAGAGATGAACACTGAAGCTTTCTTT.

The chain is built from TRBV7-2 and TRBJ1-1; 9 bases map to TRBD1. The trim removed 3 bases at V and 11 bases at J, leaving 10 bases unmatched. The CDR3 is 14 amino acids. CDR1 and CDR2 (germline): SGHTA, FQGNSA. The CDR3 DNA reads as TGTGCCAGCAGCTTCGACAGGGGGAACCTGTACGCTTTCTTT. It specifies CASSFDRGNLYAFF.

V gene TRBV9 combines with J gene TRBJ2-1, with 11 bases lining up with TRBD2. Trimming removed 0 bases from V and 6 bases from J; junction bases left unmatched: 5. Germline-derived CDR1 and CDR2 are SGDLS and YYNGEE. CDR3 length: 16 residues. CDR3 DNA: TGTGCCAGCAGCGTAGACTTAGCGGGGGGGCCCAATGAGCAGTTCTTC. The encoded protein is CASSVDLAGGPNEQFF.

CDR3 in amino acids: CATSAGGGNEQFF. The CDR3 DNA reads as TGTGCCACCAGTGCGGGGGGGGGAAATGAGCAGTTCTTC. The rearrangement joins TRBV24-1 to TRBJ2-1, with TRBD2 identical over 8 bases. The CDR3 has 13 residues. Trimming cost V 5 bases and J 7 bases; bases outside gene matches: 3. Germline values: CDR1 KGHDR, CDR2 SFDVKD.

J is TRBJ2-3 and V is TRBV4-2; 12 bases map to TRBD2. CDR1 is LGHNA and CDR2 is YNFKEQ in the germline V gene. This CDR3 spans 19 amino acids. V was clipped by 2 bases and J by 0 bases; unmatched bases: 9. The CDR3 spells CASSQNPSGGVFSTDTQYF. The CDR3 DNA follows: TGTGCCAGCAGCCAAAATCCTAGCGGGGGGGTATTTAGCACAGATACGCAGTATTTT.

V and J are TRBV6-5 and TRBJ1-5, with D perhaps TRBD1 (5 bases). V shed 4 bases and J shed 7 bases, with 14 bases lying between them. CDR1 and CDR2 (germline): MNHEY, SVGAGI. The CDR3 extends over 14 amino acids. The CDR3 loop is CASSSQGPGQPQHF. CDR3 bases: TGTGCCAGCAGTTCTCAGGGTCCCGGACAGCCCCAGCATTTT.

The rearrangement links TRBV10-3 to TRBJ2-3; 14 bases fit TRBD2. CDR3 length: 15 amino acids. Germline lookup yields CDR1 ENHRY and CDR2 SYGVKD. With V trimmed by 11 bases and J by 2 bases, 6 bases remained unmatched. CDR3: CAVWTSGGITDTQYF. The CDR3 DNA sequence: TGTGCCGTGTGGACTAGCGGGGGGATCACAGATACGCAGTATTTT.

The chain uses TRBV15 and TRBJ1-2, with a possible D match to TRBD1 (5 bases). CDR1 and CDR2 (germline): LNHNV, YYDKDF (reference sequence). Trimming removed 0 bases from V and 5 bases from J, with 10 bases in between. The CDR3 covers 14 residues. The CDR3 spells CATSRDREFYGYTF. CDR3 coding DNA: TGTGCCACCAGCAGAGACAGGGAATTTTATGGCTACACCTTC.

This clone was picked up a small number of times. The rearrangement links TRBV6-2 or TRBV6-3 to TRBJ2-7; D may be TRBD1 (6 bases). V was trimmed by 5 bases and J by 6 bases, leaving 14 bases between them. Germline CDR1 is MNHEY and CDR2 is SVGEGT. The CDR3 consists of 13 residues. DNA for the CDR3: TGTGCCAGCAGTAAATTACAGGGCGGCGAGCAGTACGTC. It yields the protein CASSKLQGGEQYV.

The chain has TRBV19 and TRBJ1-1, with 7 bases identical to TRBD1. Germline trimming cut 3 bases from V and 7 bases from J; bases unmatched to any gene: 5. The length of the CDR3 is 13 residues. Germline CDR1 is LNHDA and CDR2 is SQIVND (reference sequence). DNA for the CDR3: TGTGCCAGTAGTATGGGGACAGCGATTGAAGCTTTCTTT. It translates to CASSMGTAIEAFF. Based on the CDR3 plus reference TRBV19 and TRBJ1-1, the full variable domain is DGGITQSPKYLFRKEGQNVTLSCEQNLNHDAMYWYRQDPGQGLRLIYYSQIVNDFQKGDIAEGYSVSREKKESFPLTVTSAQKNPTAFYLCASSMGTAIEAFFGQGTRLTVV.

V and J are TRBV9 and TRBJ2-3; 9 bases agree with TRBD2. The CDR3 loop spans 16 amino acids. V lost 4 bases, J lost 0 bases, and 6 bases stayed unmatched. Germline-derived CDR1 and CDR2 are SGDLS and YYNGEE. The CDR3 sequence is CASSPGTSLSTDTQYF. The CDR3 nucleotides read TGTGCCAGCAGCCCGGGGACTAGCCTAAGCACAGATACGCAGTATTTT.

This chain joins TRBV5-1 and TRBJ1-6, with 9 bases that match TRBD1. The V gene end was trimmed by 4 bases and the J gene end by 9 bases; junction bases not matched to a gene: 8. Per germline, CDR1 SGHRS and CDR2 YFSETQ. The CDR3 length is 15 residues. The CDR3 loop is CASSLEGQGGSPLHF. Here the CDR3 DNA reads TGCGCCAGCAGCCTAGAGGGACAGGGTGGTTCACCCCTCCACTTT. The whole variable domain, remainder taken from reference TRBV5-1 and TRBJ1-6, is KAGVTQTPRYLIKTRGQQVTLSCSPISGHRSVSWYQQTPGQGLQFLFEYFSETQRNKGNFPGRFSGRQFSNSRSEMNVSTLELGDSALYLCASSLEGQGGSPLHFGNGTRLTVT.

CDR3 sequence reads: CASSVQVNQPQHF. The DNA of the CDR3 is TGTGCCAGCAGTGTACAGGTCAATCAGCCCCAGCATTTT. This chain connects TRBV2 to TRBJ1-5; tentative D call: TRBD1 (5 bases). The V gene's germline CDR1 is SNHLY and CDR2 FYNNEI. Trimming stripped 4 bases from V and 3 bases from J, with 7 bases between. The CDR3 has 13 residues.

The CDR3 DNA reads as TGTGCCAGCACTAGGGACAGGGAGATCACAGATACGCAGTATTTT. Its protein is CASTRDREITDTQYF. J is TRBJ2-3 and V is TRBV2, with 9 nucleotides matching TRBD1. The CDR3 loop spans 15 amino acids. The germline gives CDR1 SNHLY, CDR2 FYNNEI. Trimming at V came to 7 bases and at J to 2 bases, leaving 7 bases not matched to a gene. The whole variable domain, filled in from reference TRBV2 and TRBJ2-3, reads EPEVTQTPSHQVTQMGQEVILRCVPISNHLYFYWYRQILGQKVEFLVSFYNNEISEKSEIFDDQFSVERPDGSNFTLKIRSTKLEDSAMYFCASTRDREITDTQYFGPGTRLTVL.

The rearrangement joins TRBV30 to TRBJ1-5, with 7 bases aligning to TRBD1. After removal of 1 base from V and 4 bases from J, the junction contained 7 bases not matched to a gene. CDR1 is GTSNPN, CDR2 SVGIG, per germline (reference sequence). The CDR3 is made up of 15 amino acids. The DNA of the CDR3 is TGTGCCTGGAGTGCCGGGACAGCGCAAAATCAGCCCCAGCATTTT. Its protein is CAWSAGTAQNQPQHF.

This chain connects TRBV20-1 to TRBJ1-2; TRBD1 is a possible D gene (5 bases). The ends were cut back, 6 bases at V and 4 bases at J, with 9 bases in the middle. The V gene's germline CDR1 is DFQATT and CDR2 SNEGSKA (reference sequence). This CDR3 region has 11 residues. This CDR3 is CSAEQVYGYTF. The CDR3 DNA reads as TGCAGTGCCGAACAGGTCTATGGCTACACCTTC.

The chain recombines TRBV6-1 with TRBJ1-5; D not resolved. V shed 0 bases and J shed 5 bases, with 11 bases lying between them. CDR3 length: 15 amino acids. Germline CDR1 reads MNHNS; CDR2 reads SASEGT. CDR3 amino acids: CASSEAVGVDQPQHF. The CDR3 DNA follows: TGTGCCAGCAGTGAAGCGGTCGGGGTCGATCAGCCCCAGCATTTT.

This clone has only a few counts. The V and J genes are TRBV7-6 and TRBJ1-5; 8 bases line up with TRBD1. Per germline, CDR1 SGHVS and CDR2 FNYEAQ. V dropped 5 bases and J dropped 4; count of bases not matched to a gene: 7. The CDR3 length is 15 residues. CDR3 in amino acids: CASSDGTGGNQPQHF. The CDR3 DNA reads TGTGCCAGCAGCGACGGGACAGGCGGGAATCAGCCCCAGCATTTT. The whole variable domain, filled in from reference TRBV7-6 and TRBJ1-5, reads GAGVSQSPRYKVTKRGQDVALRCDPISGHVSLYWYRQALGQGPEFLTYFNYEAQQDKSGLPNDRFSAERPEGSISTLTIQRTEQRDSAMYRCASSDGTGGNQPQHFGDGTRLSIL.

J is TRBJ1-6 and V is TRBV3-1 (or the pseudogene TRBV3-2), with a weak D call TRBD1 (5 bases). Germline values: CDR1 LGHDT, CDR2 YNNKEL (reference sequence). The CDR3 length is 15 residues. The germline V and J ends were trimmed by 1 base and 6 bases, with 10 bases remaining between them. CDR3 nucleotides: TGTGCCAGCAGCCAAGGTTCGACAGTTAATTCACCCCTCCACTTT. It is translated as CASSQGSTVNSPLHF.

The chain carries TRBV15 and TRBJ2-6; possible D gene TRBD1, 6 bases. Looked up from germline, CDR1 is LNHNV and CDR2 is YYDKDF (reference sequence). V was pared by 4 bases and J by 4 bases, with 11 bases between. The CDR3 length is 15 residues. CDR3: CATSITGTGANVLTF. The DNA for the CDR3 is TGTGCCACCAGCATAACCGGGACAGGGGCCAACGTCCTGACTTTC. The variable domain in full, completed from reference TRBV15 and TRBJ2-6, reads DAMVIQNPRYQVTQFGKPVTLSCSQTLNHNVMYWYQQKSSQAPKLLFHYYDKDFNNEADTPDNFQSRRPNTSFCFLDIRSPGLGDTAMYLCATSITGTGANVLTFGAGSRLTVL.

V gene TRBV19 combines with J gene TRBJ2-1; a possible D gene is TRBD1 (5 bases). The CDR3 spans 15 residues. The germline V gene has CDR1 LNHDA and CDR2 SQIVND (reference sequence). V lost 3 bases, J lost 0 bases, and 9 bases lay in between. The CDR3, as DNA: TGTGCCAGTAGTATCTCAGGGTACTCCTACAATGAGCAGTTCTTC. Protein product: CASSISGYSYNEQFF. The variable domain in full, completed from reference TRBV19 and TRBJ2-1, reads DGGITQSPKYLFRKEGQNVTLSCEQNLNHDAMYWYRQDPGQGLRLIYYSQIVNDFQKGDIAEGYSVSREKKESFPLTVTSAQKNPTAFYLCASSISGYSYNEQFFGPGTRLTVL.

The chain links TRBV24-1 to TRBJ2-3; TRBD1 matches at 8 bases. V dropped 5 bases and J dropped 5; count of bases not matched to a gene: 11. Germline V gene lookup returns CDR1 KGHDR and CDR2 SFDVKD. There are 16 residues in the CDR3. CDR3 bases: TGTGCCACCAGTGTACCAGGGGGCTTTCGGGGAGATACGCAGTATTTT. Translating it yields CATSVPGGFRGDTQYF.

The chain is built from TRBV29-1 and TRBJ1-3, with 7 bases matching TRBD1. The CDR3 is made up of 13 amino acids. V gave up 3 bases and J gave up 2 bases; unmatched junction bases: 1. In germline, CDR1 is SQVTM, CDR2 ANQGSEA. The CDR3 here is CSVETGPGNTIYF. Here the CDR3 DNA reads TGCAGCGTTGAGACAGGGCCTGGAAACACCATATATTTT.

The gene calls are TRBV5-1 and TRBJ1-2; D not certain. Germline lookup yields CDR1 SGHRS and CDR2 YFSETQ. V lost 4 bases to trimming and J lost 5 bases, with 15 bases between them. This CDR3 contains 14 residues. This CDR3 is CASSPNTVSYGYTF. In nucleotides, the CDR3 is TGCGCCAGCAGCCCCAATACAGTGTCTTATGGCTACACCTTC.

The chain's CDR3 is CASSLVGGTGELFF. The CDR3 DNA reads as TGTGCCAGCAGCTTAGTCGGGGGCACCGGGGAGCTGTTTTTT. The chain uses TRBV11-2 and TRBJ2-2, with a possible D match to TRBD2 (6 bases). The germline V gene encodes CDR1 SGHAT and CDR2 FQNNGV. With 1 base removed from V and 4 bases from J, the gap between germline ends came to 7 bases. The CDR3 totals 14 residues.

The chain couples TRBV5-1 to TRBJ1-1; no firm D call. The CDR3 totals 15 residues. Trimming left V 0 bases short and J 4 bases short, with 13 bases between. Germline values: CDR1 SGHRS, CDR2 YFSETQ. The CDR3 DNA sequence: TGCGCCAGCAGCTTGGAGCCGGGGTTGGGCACTGAAGCTTTCTTT. This sequence encodes CASSLEPGLGTEAFF.

The chain recombines TRBV7-8 with TRBJ2-5; the D gene is possibly TRBD1 (6 bases). In germline, CDR1 is SGHVS, CDR2 FQNEAQ. This CDR3 has 15 amino acids. Trimming left V 1 base short and J 4 bases short, with 13 bases between. CDR3 DNA: TGTGCCAGCAGCTTAGAGAGGGGGTTTGGAGAGACCCAGTACTTC. Amino acids: CASSLERGFGETQYF.

The chain couples TRBV24-1 to TRBJ2-5; no firm D call. The CDR3 spans 15 residues. Trimming pared 1 base from V and 0 bases from J, leaving 8 bases between. Per the germline V gene, CDR1 is KGHDR and CDR2 is SFDVKD. Written as DNA, the CDR3 is TGTGCCACCAGTGATTTATGGTCGGACCAAGAGACCCAGTACTTC. Translating gives CATSDLWSDQETQYF.

Only a few counts were recorded for this clone. The V and J genes are TRBV3-1 (or the pseudogene TRBV3-2) and TRBJ2-2; TRBD2 matches 7 bases. CDR1 and CDR2 (germline): LGHDT, YNNKEL (reference sequence). The CDR3 has 16 residues. With 2 bases clipped from V and 4 bases from J, the junction kept 7 bases outside the gene matches. The chain's CDR3 is CASSQISVAGTGELFF. DNA for the CDR3: TGTGCCAGCAGCCAAATTTCGGTAGCGGGCACCGGGGAGCTGTTTTTT.

V usage is TRBV12-5 and J usage is TRBJ2-5; 9 bases align to TRBD1. The V gene's germline CDR1 is LGHNT and CDR2 FRNRAP. Germline trimming cut 6 bases from V and 7 bases from J; bases unmatched to any gene: 15. The CDR3 consists of 16 residues. The CDR3 nucleotides read TGTGCTAGTGGCCTACTCCTTGAGCGACAGGGGGTGACCCAGTACTTC. It is translated as CASGLLLERQGVTQYF.